The present TCR beta chain was sequenced within a study of blood T cell repertoires in COVID-19. Study information: PBMCs, B-cell-depleted T cells, or T cells provided the cDNA or gDNA that made up the material.

Authors' analysis steps: Reference gene primer amplification yielded estimated nucleated cell counts. Assay used: immunoSEQ multiplex PCR; TCRdb lists only in-frame clones, some missing. The DNA was the basis for D and trimming; V, J and clone size are from that table. The data contain hundreds of thousands of clones, less than 90% of them singletons. The CDR3 loop spans 14 amino acids. Germline V gene data show CDR1 as SGHTA and CDR2 as FQGNSA. With 1 base removed from V and 7 bases from J, the gap between germline ends came to 10 bases. The material sequenced was peripheral blood. The genes are TRBV7-2 and TRBJ2-2; D not certain. The clonotype originates from a woman between 50 and 59 years old with COVID-19, enrolled during active disease. CDR3 nucleotide sequence: TGTGCCAGCAGCTTAGTAGTGATAAACGGGGAGCTGTTTTTT. This codes for CASSLVVINGELFF.